This is a list of T cell receptor beta chains from one sample in a study of Graves' ophthalmopathy and Graves' hyperthyroidism. TCRdb processed the multiplex PCR reads anew with MiXCR; each CDR3 protein has one entry. Of about 220,000 distinct CDR3 sequences in the sample, around a fifth were seen once. Material: peripheral blood. The receptors were gathered from a woman aged 45-65 years with Graves' ophthalmopathy. Each CDR3 is given with its conserved first and last residue. A D gene is named only where the DNA matches it firmly. Clone size is stated in some rows and not others, as once, few, many or a class when expanded.

>TRBJ2-2|TRBV7-3|TRBD2|NA
TGTGCCAGCAGCGCCCGGGGGGGGCTCACCGGGGAGCTGTTTTTT
CASSARGGLTGELFF
>TRBJ2-7|TRBV19|TRBD1|many
TGTGCCAGTAGTTCATGGTCGGGACAGGAGCAGTACTTC
CASSSWSGQEQYF
>TRBJ1-6|TRBV18|NA|many
TGTGCCAGCTCACCAAGAGAGCTTTCACCCCTCCACTTT
CASSPRELSPLHF
>TRBJ1-3|TRBV6-5|NA|NA
TGTGCCAGCATTTCTACAGGGTCCACCATATATTTT
CASISTGSTIYF
>TRBJ1-1|TRBV6-2/TRBV6-3|NA|many
TGTGCCAGCGGTTCCGGGGGGTCTTACACTGAAGCTTTCTTT
CASGSGGSYTEAFF
>TRBJ2-4|TRBV18|TRBD1|many
TGTGCCAGCTCACCACGGACAGGGGGCAACATTCAGTACTTC
CASSPRTGGNIQYF
>TRBJ1-1|TRBV29-1|TRBD1|many
TGCAGCGCCGGGACAGGGGGCCACACTGAAGCTTTCTTT
CSAGTGGHTEAFF
>TRBJ2-7|TRBV12-3/TRBV12-4|NA|few
TGTGCCAGCAGTCAACAGGGTTCAGGCTCCTACGAGCAGTACTTC
CASSQQGSGSYEQYF
>TRBJ1-2|TRBV7-9|NA|many
TGTGCCAGCAGCTTCGACTGGGGCTACACCTTC
CASSFDWGYTF
>TRBJ2-7|TRBV20-1|TRBD2|many
TGCAGTGCTTCCGGGGGGACGGCGCCTTCCCGGGAGCAGTACTTC
CSASGGTAPSREQYF
>TRBJ2-2|TRBV7-7|NA|many
TGTGCTAGCAGCTTTGAGACAGCGAACACCGGGGAGCTGTTTTTT
CASSFETANTGELFF
>TRBJ1-3|TRBV12-3/TRBV12-4|NA|once
TGTGCCAGCAGTCTTGACCGGAACTCTGGAAACACCATATATTTT
CASSLDRNSGNTIYF
>TRBJ1-2|TRBV2|NA|many
TGTGCCAGCAGTGCGACGACTAACTATGGCTACACCTTC
CASSATTNYGYTF
>TRBJ2-7|TRBV20-1|TRBD2|many
TGCAGTGCTAGAGATCCACTAGCGGGAGAAGTGTACGAGCAGTACTTC
CSARDPLAGEVYEQYF
>TRBJ1-1|TRBV12-3/TRBV12-4|NA|many
TGTGCCAGCTCGACCTACGGCCCTGAAGCTTTCTTT
CASSTYGPEAFF
>TRBJ2-7|TRBV29-1|NA|NA
TGCAGCGTTGAAGACCCCCGGAGCTCCTACGAGCAGTACTTC
CSVEDPRSSYEQYF
>TRBJ2-7|TRBV19|TRBD2|few
TGTGCCAGTAGTAATAGCGGGAGGGCCGGCGAGCAGTACTTC
CASSNSGRAGEQYF
>TRBJ2-7|TRBV6-6|TRBD2|many
TGTGCCAGCACTAAGACTAGCAGCTACGAGCAGTACTTC
CASTKTSSYEQYF
>TRBJ2-5|TRBV5-1|NA|many
TGCGCCAGCAGCACCTACAGGGCCTCCCAAGAGACCCAGTACTTC
CASSTYRASQETQYF
>TRBJ1-2|TRBV20-1|TRBD1|NA
TGCAGTGCTAGAGACGCGACAGGGGGCGATGGCTACACCTTC
CSARDATGGDGYTF
>TRBJ2-1|TRBV5-1|NA|many
TGCGCCAGCAGCTTAGGCGGGCAGGGCCATTGGGATGAGCAGTTCTTC
CASSLGGQGHWDEQFF
>TRBJ1-2|TRBV24-1|NA|NA
TGTGTCACCAGTGATTCTCGGCAGCCGAACTATGGCTACACCTTC
CVTSDSRQPNYGYTF
>TRBJ2-5|TRBV24-1|TRBD2|NA
TGTGCCACCAGTGATTTGATTAGCGGGACGGGGGTGGAGACCCAGTACTTC
CATSDLISGTGVETQYF
>TRBJ2-3|TRBV10-3|NA|many
TGTGCCATCAGGCCCCCGGGGGATACGCAGTATTTT
CAIRPPGDTQYF
>TRBJ1-1|TRBV24-1|NA|many
TGTGCCACCAGTCGAAACGGAAACACTGAAGCTTTCTTT
CATSRNGNTEAFF
>TRBJ1-2|TRBV28|NA|many
TGTGCCAGCAGCCCGGGACAACGCGGCTACACCTTC
CASSPGQRGYTF
>TRBJ1-5|TRBV6-1|NA|NA
TGTGCCAGCAGGGATAGGACTGTGAGCAATCAGCCCCAGCATTTT
CASRDRTVSNQPQHF
>TRBJ2-6|TRBV2|TRBD2|many
TGTGCCAGCGAAGGGCCGGGAGGAAGCTTCGGGGCCAACGTCCTGACTTTC
CASEGPGGSFGANVLTF
>TRBJ2-7|TRBV29-1|TRBD2|many
TGCAGCGTTGTGAATAGCGGGCGCGAGCAGTACTTC
CSVVNSGREQYF
>TRBJ1-1|TRBV4-1|NA|many
TGCGCCAGCAGCCTTTCCCGGGGGAACACTGAAGCTTTCTTT
CASSLSRGNTEAFF
>TRBJ1-5|TRBV7-2|TRBD1|few
TGTGCCAGCAGCCCCGGGACAGGGGTGGGGCAGCCCCAGCATTTT
CASSPGTGVGQPQHF
>TRBJ1-3|TRBV12-5|NA|NA
TGTGCTAGTGCCTCAGGGGACTCTGGAAACACCATATATTTT
CASASGDSGNTIYF
>TRBJ2-7|TRBV19|NA|many
TGTGCCAGTAGATCCGTGAGCTCCTACGAGCAGTACTTC
CASRSVSSYEQYF
>TRBJ1-5|TRBV2|NA|many
TGTGCCAGCAGTGAAACCGGGTTCAATCAGCCCCAGCATTTT
CASSETGFNQPQHF
>TRBJ1-2|TRBV5-1|TRBD1|many
TGCGCCAGCAGCCCGGACAGGTCCTATGGCTACACCTTC
CASSPDRSYGYTF
>TRBJ2-7|TRBV5-1|NA|many
TGCGCCAGCAGACGAGAGACGGCGGTACGCGAGCAGTACTTC
CASRRETAVREQYF
>TRBJ1-3|TRBV20-1|NA|NA
TGCAGTGCTTTAGACGTTTCCTGGTCTGGAAACACCATATATTTT
CSALDVSWSGNTIYF
>TRBJ1-2|TRBV12-3/TRBV12-4|TRBD1|many
TGTGCCAGCAGTCGACAGGGAAGGGACTATGGCTACACCTTC
CASSRQGRDYGYTF
>TRBJ1-6|TRBV4-2|NA|many
TGTGCCAGCAGAAGGAGAGGGGATTCACCCCTCCACTTT
CASRRRGDSPLHF
>TRBJ2-5|TRBV7-3|TRBD1|NA
TGTGCCAGCAGCTCTTCCGGGACAGGGAAGGAGACCCAGTACTTC
CASSSSGTGKETQYF
>TRBJ1-1|TRBV27|NA|once
TGTGCCAGCAGACTTTCGGGCCCAAACACTGAAGCTTTCTTT
CASRLSGPNTEAFF
>TRBJ1-5|TRBV20-1|NA|once
TGCAGTGCTGCAAGAGCGTCGCAGGCTTATCAGCCCCAGCATTTT
CSAARASQAYQPQHF
>TRBJ2-5|TRBV15|TRBD2|NA
TGTGCCACCAGTTTGAGGGGAGGGCAAGAGACCCAGTACTTC
CATSLRGGQETQYF
>TRBJ1-1|TRBV12-3/TRBV12-4|NA|many
TGTGCCAGCAGTTTCCTCGGCCTACAGACTTCGATTGCTTTCTTT
CASSFLGLQTSIAFF
>TRBJ2-7|TRBV12-3/TRBV12-4|TRBD1|NA
TGTGCCAGCAGTCCTTGGGACAGGCGCAACGAGCAGTACTTC
CASSPWDRRNEQYF
>TRBJ1-1|TRBV5-1|NA|many
TGCGCCAGCAGCCCGGGTCGAGGCGCGTTCGGTGAAGCTTTCTTT
CASSPGRGAFGEAFF
>TRBJ2-2|TRBV20-1|NA|many
TGCAGTGCTCCTGGCCGGAGTCTGATCGGGGCCGGGGAGCTGTTTTTT
CSAPGRSLIGAGELFF
>TRBJ2-6|TRBV20-1|TRBD1|many
TGCAGTGCTTCCCGGGACAGGGGAACTGGGGCCAACGTCCTGACTTTC
CSASRDRGTGANVLTF